Shown below are 7 T cell receptor beta chains from a single sample sequenced in a study of T cell responses to AZD1222 COVID-19 vaccine. TCRdb's copy holds only in-frame clones and misses some; the assay was immunoSEQ multiplex PCR. Of approximately 70,000 clones in the sample, around 81% were seen once. Here the sequenced sample was peripheral blood, taken 28 days after the second AZD1222 dose. These receptors came from an adult who received the AZD1222 COVID-19 vaccine.

This chain uses TRBV9 with TRBJ1-3, with D unclear. V lost 6 bases to trimming and J lost 0 bases, with 4 bases between them. Germline V gene lookup returns CDR1 SGDLS and CDR2 YYNGEE. The CDR3 is 12 amino acids. CDR3 amino acids: CASMGSGNTIYF. CDR3 in DNA: TGTGCCAGCATGGGCTCTGGAAACACCATATATTTT.

Only one count was recorded for this clone. The chain recombines TRBV21-1 with TRBJ2-5. TRBV21-1 is listed as a pseudogene. The CDR3 runs to 17 residues. The CDR3, as DNA: TGTGCCAGCAGTCCTCTAACGGGAAGGGACCCCCAAGAGACCCAGTACTTC. Translated: CASSPLTGRDPQETQYF.

V is TRBV2 and J is TRBJ2-5; 10 bases match TRBD2. CDR3 length equals 14 residues. Trimming removed 3 bases from V and 4 bases from J; junction bases left unmatched: 2. Looked up from germline, CDR1 is SNHLY and CDR2 is FYNNEI. CDR3 residues: CASSDRTSGETQYF. Here the CDR3 DNA reads TGTGCCAGCAGTGACCGGACTAGCGGAGAGACCCAGTACTTC.

The chain's CDR3 is CASSRRTLRTGELFF. The CDR3 bases are TGTGCCAGCAGCCGGAGGACGTTGCGCACCGGGGAGCTGTTTTTT. The V gene is TRBV3-1 (or the pseudogene TRBV3-2), the J gene TRBJ2-2; weak D call: TRBD2 (5 bases). Deletions cut 4 bases from V and 4 bases from J, with 13 bases between. In germline, CDR1 is LGHDT, CDR2 YNNKEL (reference sequence). The CDR3 runs to 15 residues.

The genes are TRBV6-6 and TRBJ2-7; TRBD1 matches 7 bases. The germline gives CDR1 MNHNY, CDR2 SVGAGI (reference sequence). Trimming at V came to 4 bases and at J to 2 bases, leaving 5 bases not matched to a gene. The CDR3 extends over 14 amino acids. CDR3 sequence reads: CASSLQGSAYEQYF. The CDR3 nucleotides are TGTGCCAGCAGTTTACAGGGGTCCGCCTACGAGCAGTACTTC.

The V gene is TRBV11-1, the J gene TRBJ2-4; D may be TRBD2 (5 bases). CDR1 and CDR2 (germline): SGHAT, FQDESV (reference sequence). This CDR3 has 13 residues. V was shortened by 3 bases and J by 5 bases, with 8 bases between the two germline ends. CDR3 sequence reads: CASSFTGENIQYF. The CDR3 DNA reads TGTGCCAGCAGCTTTACCGGGGAAAACATTCAGTACTTC.

This rearrangement joins TRBV7-9 to TRBJ2-3, with 11 positions matching TRBD2. The germline CDR1 and CDR2 sequences are SEHNR and FQNEAQ (reference sequence). V lost 5 bases, J lost 1 base, and 2 bases stayed unmatched. This CDR3 contains 15 residues. CDR3 coding DNA: TGTGCCAGCAGCAGTAGCGGGGGGGGCACAGATACGCAGTATTTT. Its protein is CASSSSGGGTDTQYF.